This T cell receptor (beta chain) was identified in a study of regulatory T cells in long-lasting Graves disease. The table lists this clonotype with many counts. Sequencing libraries for TCR beta were prepared with iRepertoire HTBI primers and Arm-PCR of CDR3 regions. TCRdb analysed the multiplex PCR reads with MiXCR anew, one entry per CDR3 protein. The table includes a few hundred thousand distinct CDR3 sequences, less than 20% detected once. Time point meaning: newly diagnosed GD, antithyroid drugs for less than 3 months. Generation of the TCR library employed RNA extracted from PBMCs. Germline V gene lookup returns CDR1 SGHTA and CDR2 FQGTGA. This CDR3 has 12 residues. V was shortened by 5 bases and J by 5 bases, with 8 bases between the two germline ends. These data were likewise used in another study, on T cells in Graves' hyperthyroidism and ophthalmopathy. That investigation notes: The TCR CDR3 was amplified in a first-round RT-PCR using the HTBI primer set.

Material: peripheral blood mononuclear cells (PBMCs), obtained at new diagnosis, from a patient treated with antithyroid drugs. This chain links TRBV7-3 with TRBJ2-3, with D possibly TRBD2 on 5 matching bases. The TCR originated in a woman aged 18-29 years with Graves disease. CDR3 DNA sequence: TGTGCCAGCAGCAAAGCGGAAGATACGCAGTATTTT. Its protein product is CASSKAEDTQYF.